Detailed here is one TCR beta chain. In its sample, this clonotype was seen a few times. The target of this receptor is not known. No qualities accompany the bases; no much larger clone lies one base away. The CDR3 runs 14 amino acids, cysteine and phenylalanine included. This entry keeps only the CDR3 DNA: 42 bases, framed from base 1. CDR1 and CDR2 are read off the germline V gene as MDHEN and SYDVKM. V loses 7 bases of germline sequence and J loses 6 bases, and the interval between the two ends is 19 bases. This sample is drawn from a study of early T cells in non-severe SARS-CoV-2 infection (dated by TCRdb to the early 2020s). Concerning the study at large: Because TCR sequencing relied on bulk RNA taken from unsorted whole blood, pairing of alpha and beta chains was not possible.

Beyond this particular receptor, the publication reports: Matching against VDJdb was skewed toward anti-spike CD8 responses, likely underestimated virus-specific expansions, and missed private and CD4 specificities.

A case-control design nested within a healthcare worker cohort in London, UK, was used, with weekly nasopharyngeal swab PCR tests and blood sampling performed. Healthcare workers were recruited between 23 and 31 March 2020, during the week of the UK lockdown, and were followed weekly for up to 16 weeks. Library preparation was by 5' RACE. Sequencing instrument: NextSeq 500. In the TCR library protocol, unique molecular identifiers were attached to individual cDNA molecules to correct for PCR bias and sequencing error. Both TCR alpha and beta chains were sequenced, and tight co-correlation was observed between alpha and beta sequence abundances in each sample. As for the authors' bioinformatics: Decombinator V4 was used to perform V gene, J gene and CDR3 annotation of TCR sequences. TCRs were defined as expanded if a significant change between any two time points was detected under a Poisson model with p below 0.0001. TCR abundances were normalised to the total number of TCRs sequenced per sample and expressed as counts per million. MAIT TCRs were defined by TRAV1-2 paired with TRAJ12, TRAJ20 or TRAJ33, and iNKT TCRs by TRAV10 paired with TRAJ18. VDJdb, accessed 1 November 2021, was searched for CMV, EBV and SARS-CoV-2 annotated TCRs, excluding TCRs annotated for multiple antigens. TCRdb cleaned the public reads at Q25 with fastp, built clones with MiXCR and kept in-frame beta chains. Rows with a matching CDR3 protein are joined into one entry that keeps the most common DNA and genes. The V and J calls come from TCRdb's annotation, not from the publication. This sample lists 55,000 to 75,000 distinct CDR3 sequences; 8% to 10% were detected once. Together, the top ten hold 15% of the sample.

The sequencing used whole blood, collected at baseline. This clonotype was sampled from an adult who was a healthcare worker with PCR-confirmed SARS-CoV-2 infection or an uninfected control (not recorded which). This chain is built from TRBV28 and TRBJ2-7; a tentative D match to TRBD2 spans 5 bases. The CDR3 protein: CASTLDARVVEQYF. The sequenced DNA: TGTGCCAGCACCCTGGATGCGCGGGTCGTCGAGCAGTACTTC.